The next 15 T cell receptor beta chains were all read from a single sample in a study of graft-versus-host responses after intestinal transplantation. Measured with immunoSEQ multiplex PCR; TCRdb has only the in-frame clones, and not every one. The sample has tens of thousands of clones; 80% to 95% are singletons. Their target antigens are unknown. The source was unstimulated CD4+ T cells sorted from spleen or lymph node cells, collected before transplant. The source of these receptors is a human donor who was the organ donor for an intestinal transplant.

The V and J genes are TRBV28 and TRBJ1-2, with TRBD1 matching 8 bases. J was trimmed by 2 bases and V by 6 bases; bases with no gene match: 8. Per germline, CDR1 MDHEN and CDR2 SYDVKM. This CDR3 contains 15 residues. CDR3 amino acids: CASRRVWTGNYGYTF. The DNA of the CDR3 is TGTGCCAGCAGGCGAGTTTGGACAGGGAACTATGGCTACACCTTC.

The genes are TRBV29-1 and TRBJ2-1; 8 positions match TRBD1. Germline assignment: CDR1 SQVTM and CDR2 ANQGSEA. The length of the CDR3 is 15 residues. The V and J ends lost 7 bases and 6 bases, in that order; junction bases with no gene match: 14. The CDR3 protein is CSGVRGTGVFNEQFF. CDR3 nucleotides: TGCAGCGGTGTACGCGGGACAGGCGTATTCAATGAGCAGTTCTTC.

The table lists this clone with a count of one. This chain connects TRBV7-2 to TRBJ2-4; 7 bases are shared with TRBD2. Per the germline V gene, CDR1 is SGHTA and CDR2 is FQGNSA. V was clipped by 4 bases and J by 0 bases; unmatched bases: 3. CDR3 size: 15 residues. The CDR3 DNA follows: TGTGCCAGCAGCTACATAGCGGGAGCCAAAAACATTCAGTACTTC. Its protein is CASSYIAGAKNIQYF.

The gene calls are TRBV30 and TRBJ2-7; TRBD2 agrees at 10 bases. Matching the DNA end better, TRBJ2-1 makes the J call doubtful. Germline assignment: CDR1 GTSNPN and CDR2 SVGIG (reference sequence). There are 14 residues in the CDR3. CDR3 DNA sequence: TGTGCCTGGAGTTCGGGACTAGCGCTTAATGAGCAGTTCTTC. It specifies CAWSSGLALNEQFF.

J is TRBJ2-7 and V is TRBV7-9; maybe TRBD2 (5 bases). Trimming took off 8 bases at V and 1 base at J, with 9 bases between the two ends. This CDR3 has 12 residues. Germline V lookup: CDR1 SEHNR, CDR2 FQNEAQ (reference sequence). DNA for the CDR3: TGTGCCAGCGGAGGAGAGTCCTACGAGCAGTACTTC. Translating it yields CASGGESYEQYF. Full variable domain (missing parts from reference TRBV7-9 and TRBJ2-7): DTGVSQNPRHKITKRGQNVTFRCDPISEHNRLYWYRQTLGQGPEFLTYFQNEAQLEKSRLLSDRFSAERPKGSFSTLEIQRTEQGDSAMYLCASGGESYEQYFGPGTRLTVT.

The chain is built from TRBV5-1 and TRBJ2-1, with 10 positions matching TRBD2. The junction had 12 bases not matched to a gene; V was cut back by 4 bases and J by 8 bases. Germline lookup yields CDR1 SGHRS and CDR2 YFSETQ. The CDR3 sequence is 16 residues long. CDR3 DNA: TGCGCCAGCAGCATAGTAGCGGGAGGAGACTCAGATGAGCAGTTCTTC. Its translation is CASSIVAGGDSDEQFF.

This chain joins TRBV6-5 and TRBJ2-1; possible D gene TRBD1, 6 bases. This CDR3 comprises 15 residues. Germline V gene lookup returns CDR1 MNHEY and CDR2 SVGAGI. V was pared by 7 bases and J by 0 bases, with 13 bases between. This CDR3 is CASTSTGSSYNEQFF. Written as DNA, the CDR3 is TGTGCCAGCACTTCGACAGGCAGCTCCTACAATGAGCAGTTCTTC.

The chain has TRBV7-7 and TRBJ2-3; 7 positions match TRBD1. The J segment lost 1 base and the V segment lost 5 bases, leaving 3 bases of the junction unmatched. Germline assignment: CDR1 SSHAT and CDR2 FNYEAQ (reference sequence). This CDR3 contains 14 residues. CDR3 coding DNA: TGTGCCAGCAGCCGCGGACAGGGCACAGATACGCAGTATTTT. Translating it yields CASSRGQGTDTQYF.

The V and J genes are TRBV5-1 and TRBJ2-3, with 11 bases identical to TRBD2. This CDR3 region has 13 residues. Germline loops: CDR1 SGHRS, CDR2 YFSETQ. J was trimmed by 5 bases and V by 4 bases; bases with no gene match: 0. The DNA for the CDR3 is TGCGCCAGCAGCGGACTAGCGGGAGATACGCAGTATTTT. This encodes CASSGLAGDTQYF.

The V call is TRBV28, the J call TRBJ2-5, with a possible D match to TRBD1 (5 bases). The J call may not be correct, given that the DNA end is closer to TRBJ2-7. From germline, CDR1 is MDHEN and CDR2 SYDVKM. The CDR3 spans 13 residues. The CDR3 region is CASSKGAPYEQYF. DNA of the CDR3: TGTGCCAGCAGTAAAGGGGCCCCCTACGAGCAGTACTTC.

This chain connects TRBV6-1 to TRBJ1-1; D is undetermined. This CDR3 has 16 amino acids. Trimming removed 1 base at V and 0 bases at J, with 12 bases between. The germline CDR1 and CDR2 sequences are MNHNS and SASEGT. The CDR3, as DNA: TGTGCCAGCAGTGAAGAACGCGGAGAGCTGAACACTGAAGCTTTCTTT. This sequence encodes CASSEERGELNTEAFF.

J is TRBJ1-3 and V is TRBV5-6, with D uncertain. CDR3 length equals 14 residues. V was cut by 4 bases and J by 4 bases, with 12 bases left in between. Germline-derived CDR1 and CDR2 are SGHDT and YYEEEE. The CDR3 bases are TGTGCCAGCAGCGGGCGGGTATCCGGAAACACCATATATTTT. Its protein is CASSGRVSGNTIYF.

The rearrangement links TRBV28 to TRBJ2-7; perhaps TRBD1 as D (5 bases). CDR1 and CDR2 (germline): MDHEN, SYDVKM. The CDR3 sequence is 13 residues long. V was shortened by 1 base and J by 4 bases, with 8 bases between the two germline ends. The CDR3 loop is CASSLSTEYEQYF. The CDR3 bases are TGTGCCAGCAGTTTATCGACAGAGTACGAGCAGTACTTC.

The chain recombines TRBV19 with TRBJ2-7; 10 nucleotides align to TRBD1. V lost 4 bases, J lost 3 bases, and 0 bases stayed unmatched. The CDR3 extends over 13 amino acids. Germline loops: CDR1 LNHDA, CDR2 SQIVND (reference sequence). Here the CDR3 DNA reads TGTGCCAGTAGTAGGACAGGGGGCTACGAGCAGTACTTC. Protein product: CASSRTGGYEQYF. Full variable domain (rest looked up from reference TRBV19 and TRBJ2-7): DGGITQSPKYLFRKEGQNVTLSCEQNLNHDAMYWYRQDPGQGLRLIYYSQIVNDFQKGDIAEGYSVSREKKESFPLTVTSAQKNPTAFYLCASSRTGGYEQYFGPGTRLTVT.

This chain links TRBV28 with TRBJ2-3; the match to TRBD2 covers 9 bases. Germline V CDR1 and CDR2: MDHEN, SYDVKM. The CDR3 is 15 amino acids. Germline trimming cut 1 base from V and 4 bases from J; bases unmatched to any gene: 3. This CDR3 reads CASSLFAGGADTQYF. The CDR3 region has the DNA TGTGCCAGCAGTTTATTTGCGGGAGGGGCAGATACGCAGTATTTT.